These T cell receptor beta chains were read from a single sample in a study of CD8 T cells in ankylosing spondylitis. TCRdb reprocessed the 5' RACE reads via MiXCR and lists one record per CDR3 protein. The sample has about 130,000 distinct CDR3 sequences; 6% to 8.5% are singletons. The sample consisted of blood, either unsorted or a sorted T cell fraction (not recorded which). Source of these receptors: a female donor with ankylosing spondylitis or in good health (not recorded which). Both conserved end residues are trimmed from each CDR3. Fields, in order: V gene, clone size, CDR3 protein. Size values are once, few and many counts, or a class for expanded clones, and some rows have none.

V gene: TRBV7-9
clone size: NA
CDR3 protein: ASSISGGNEQF

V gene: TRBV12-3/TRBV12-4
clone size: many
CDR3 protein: ASSPRARTVFASDQPQH

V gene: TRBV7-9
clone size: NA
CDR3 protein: ARSPGLIGEQF

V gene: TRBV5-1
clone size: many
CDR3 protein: ASSFGQGSYEQY

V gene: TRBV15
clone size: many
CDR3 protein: AASRGLAKNIQY

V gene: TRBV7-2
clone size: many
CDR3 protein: ASSLARTANQPQH

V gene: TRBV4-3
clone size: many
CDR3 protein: ASSQDPGDYNEQF

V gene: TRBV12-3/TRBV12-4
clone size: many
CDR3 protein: ASSLNADSNQPQH

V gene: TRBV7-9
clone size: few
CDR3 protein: ASSLLRTDTQY

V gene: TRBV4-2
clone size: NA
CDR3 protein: ASSLQGRESDTIY

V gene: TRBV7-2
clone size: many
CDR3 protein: ASSLDHYYEQY

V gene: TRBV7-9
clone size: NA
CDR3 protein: ASSLVTSGVPEQF

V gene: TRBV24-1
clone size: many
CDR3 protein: ATSEGGVLNTEAF

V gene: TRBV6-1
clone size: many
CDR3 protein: ASSERGRTTY

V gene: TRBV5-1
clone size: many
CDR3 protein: ASFDSGEKLF

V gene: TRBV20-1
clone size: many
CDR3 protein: SARDRGGKIYEQF

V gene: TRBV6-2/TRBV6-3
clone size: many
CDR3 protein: ASSPDGQINSPLH

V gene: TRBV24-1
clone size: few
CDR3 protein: ATSDPGTGFGQPQH

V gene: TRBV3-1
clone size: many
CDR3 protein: ASSQDRAGEQY

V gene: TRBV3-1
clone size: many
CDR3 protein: ASSQIRGLGYT

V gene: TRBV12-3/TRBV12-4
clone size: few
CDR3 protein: ASRGTGTSSYNEQF

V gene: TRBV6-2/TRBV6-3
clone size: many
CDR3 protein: ASSRGLASYEQY

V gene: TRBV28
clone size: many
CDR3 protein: ASSSVGAGSSYEQY

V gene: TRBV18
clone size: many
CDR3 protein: ASSPSGARDTQY

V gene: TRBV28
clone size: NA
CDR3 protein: ASSFTPAVVDSPLH

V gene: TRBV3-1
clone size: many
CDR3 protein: ASSQGRGNTIY

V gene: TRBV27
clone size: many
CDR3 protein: ASSAPKGTEAF

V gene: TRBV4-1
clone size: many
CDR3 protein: ASSQSGAWMETQY

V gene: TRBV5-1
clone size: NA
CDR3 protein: ASSLVGLVGAQGEQF

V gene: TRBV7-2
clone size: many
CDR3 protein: ASSFSGNSNEQF

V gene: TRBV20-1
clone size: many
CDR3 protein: SATPSGGITGELF

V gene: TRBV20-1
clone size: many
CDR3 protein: SARDSRGARIYGYT

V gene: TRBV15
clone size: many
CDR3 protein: ATSTTRGANTEAF

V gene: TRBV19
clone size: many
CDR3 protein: ASRRQGQTNEKLF

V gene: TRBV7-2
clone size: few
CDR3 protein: ASSASVGGAKLF

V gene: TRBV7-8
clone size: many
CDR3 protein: ASSLEGQGAYEQY

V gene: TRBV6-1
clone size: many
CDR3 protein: ASTPRQGATEAF

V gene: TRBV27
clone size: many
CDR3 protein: ASSARTAKNTEAF

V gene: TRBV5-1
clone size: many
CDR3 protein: ASSLASTSGGAVETQY